Below, 14 T cell receptor beta chains from the same sample are listed, as sequenced in a study of T cell repertoires in cytomegalovirus infection (dated by TCRdb to between 2018 and 2021). TCRdb names Illumina HiSeq 1500 as the instrument used. The raw public reads went through TCRdb reprocessing: fastp at Q25, MiXCR clone calling, in-frame beta chains kept. Every distinct CDR3 protein forms one entry, paired with its most common genes and DNA. This sample comprises some 200,000 distinct CDR3 sequences, 9.5% of them detected only once. The ten largest clones represent about 4.6% of the sample. Material for sequencing was PBMCs. The origin of the receptors is a human donor in good health (CMV status not recorded). Some clones in this sample may be carry-over from other donors' samples.

This clonotype has a handful of counts. This chain links TRBV7-9 with TRBJ2-7, with a weak D call TRBD2 (5 bases). CDR3 length: 15 residues. Germline V gene data show CDR1 as SEHNR and CDR2 as FQNEAQ (reference sequence). The V gene lost 1 base and the J gene lost 2 bases, with 12 bases spanning the gap. The CDR3 spells CASSLEAAGAYEQYF. The CDR3, as DNA: TGTGCCAGCAGCTTAGAGGCGGCCGGGGCCTACGAGCAGTACTTC.

This clonotype was seen many times. The V call is TRBV7-2, the J call TRBJ2-5; 9 bases align to TRBD1. The CDR3 sequence is 14 residues long. Germline V gives CDR1 SGHTA, CDR2 FQGNSA. With V trimmed by 6 bases and J by 2 bases, 4 bases remained unmatched. CDR3 coding DNA: TGTGCCAGCAGTAAACAGGGGGCGCAAGAGACCCAGTACTTC. Translation: CASSKQGAQETQYF. Full variable domain (rest looked up from reference TRBV7-2 and TRBJ2-5): GAGVSQSPSNKVTEKGKDVELRCDPISGHTALYWYRQSLGQGLEFLIYFQGNSAPDKSGLPSDRFSAERTGGSVSTLTIQRTQQEDSAVYLCASSKQGAQETQYFGPGTRLLVL.

Ten or more counts support this clonotype. This chain's CDR3 is CASSTDRLRPDGYTF. The CDR3 DNA is TGTGCCAGCAGCACGGACAGACTTAGACCTGATGGCTACACCTTC. This chain links TRBV7-2 with TRBJ1-2, with a possible D match to TRBD1 (6 bases). From germline, CDR1 is SGHTA and CDR2 FQGNSA. This CDR3 has 15 amino acids. V lost 5 bases to trimming and J lost 6 bases, with 19 bases between them.

Ten or more counts support this clonotype. V usage is TRBV9 and J usage is TRBJ2-1, with 15 bases that match TRBD2. There are 20 residues in the CDR3. The J segment lost 8 bases and the V segment lost 3 bases, leaving 18 bases of the junction unmatched. Germline-derived CDR1 and CDR2 are SGDLS and YYNGEE. CDR3 DNA sequence: TGTGCCAGCAGCGCTGGGACTAGCGGGAGGTTTAGCTTAAAGACCGATGAGCAGTTCTTC. Its translation: CASSAGTSGRFSLKTDEQFF.

This clonotype occurred many times. This chain links TRBV5-4 with TRBJ2-6; D is unresolved. Trimming shortened V by 0 bases and J by 0 bases, and 7 bases separated the two germline ends. The germline V gene has CDR1 SGHNT and CDR2 YYREEE (reference sequence). The length of the CDR3 is 16 residues. The CDR3 DNA reads as TGTGCCAGCAGCTTGGGGAGCCCCTCTGGGGCCAACGTCCTGACTTTC. The encoded protein is CASSLGSPSGANVLTF. The entire variable domain, with the rest obtained from reference TRBV5-4 and TRBJ2-6, is as follows: ETGVTQSPTHLIKTRGQQVTLRCSSQSGHNTVSWYQQALGQGPQFIFQYYREEENGRGNFPPRFSGLQFPNYSSELNVNALELDDSALYLCASSLGSPSGANVLTFGAGSRLTVL.

In this sample, this clonotype turned up many times. This chain uses TRBV7-2 with TRBJ1-1; D gene unclear. The germline V gene encodes CDR1 SGHTA and CDR2 FQGNSA. The CDR3 is 16 amino acids. Trimming removed 2 bases at V and 6 bases at J, with 19 bases between. The CDR3 sequence: CASSLLPSVGSAEAFF. Here the CDR3 DNA reads TGTGCCAGCAGCTTACTTCCGAGTGTGGGGTCCGCTGAAGCTTTCTTT.

The J gene is TRBJ1-5, the V gene TRBV30; D not resolved. The CDR3 runs 14 residues. The V gene lost 3 bases and the J gene lost 0 bases, with 9 bases spanning the gap. Germline-derived CDR1 and CDR2 are GTSNPN and SVGIG (reference sequence). The CDR3: CAWSHGLSNQPQHF. DNA of the CDR3: TGTGCCTGGAGCCACGGTCTTAGCAATCAGCCCCAGCATTTT.

This chain connects TRBV29-1 to TRBJ2-1; the D gene is possibly TRBD1 (6 bases). Germline V gene lookup returns CDR1 SQVTM and CDR2 ANQGSEA. The ends were cut back, 7 bases at V and 0 bases at J, with 16 bases in the middle. CDR3 size: 15 residues. As DNA, the CDR3 is TGCAGCGGACTGGGACAATTAAACTCCTACAATGAGCAGTTCTTC. Amino acid sequence: CSGLGQLNSYNEQFF.

In this sample, this clonotype turned up many times. The V and J genes are TRBV7-2 and TRBJ2-7; D is unresolved. The CDR3 is made up of 12 amino acids. Germline assignment: CDR1 SGHTA and CDR2 FQGNSA. The ends were cut back, 4 bases at V and 4 bases at J, with 8 bases in the middle. The DNA of the CDR3 is TGTGCCAGCAGCTCGGTATCTTACGAGCAGTACTTC. This translates into CASSSVSYEQYF. Filled out from reference TRBV7-2 and TRBJ2-7, the complete variable domain reads GAGVSQSPSNKVTEKGKDVELRCDPISGHTALYWYRQSLGQGLEFLIYFQGNSAPDKSGLPSDRFSAERTGGSVSTLTIQRTQQEDSAVYLCASSSVSYEQYFGPGTRLTVT.

In this sample, this clonotype turned up many times. The CDR3 region is CASSLRTSNTGELFF. DNA of the CDR3: TGTGCCAGCAGCTTGAGAACTTCGAACACCGGGGAGCTGTTTTTT. The genes are TRBV7-2 and TRBJ2-2; D gene ambiguous. This CDR3 region has 15 residues. CDR1 SGHTA and CDR2 FQGNSA come from the germline V gene. Trimming shortened V by 3 bases and J by 0 bases, and 8 bases separated the two germline ends.

The chain links TRBV20-1 to TRBJ2-1; D is perhaps TRBD2 (6 bases). The germline V and J ends were trimmed by 3 bases and 0 bases, with 24 bases remaining between them. Germline values: CDR1 DFQATT, CDR2 SNEGSKA (reference sequence). The CDR3 is 19 residues long. CDR3 nucleotides: TGCAGTGCTAGCAAACCTGGGGGACTTTTCAGAGGCTCCTACAATGAGCAGTTCTTC. The encoded protein is CSASKPGGLFRGSYNEQFF.

In this sample, this clonotype turned up many times. The chain has TRBV7-2 and TRBJ1-6, with unresolved D. CDR3 length: 18 residues. Germline V gene lookup returns CDR1 SGHTA and CDR2 FQGNSA. V was pared by 0 bases and J by 0 bases, with 12 bases between. Written as DNA, the CDR3 is TGTGCCAGCAGCTTAGCACAGCCCAGGAGCTCCTATAATTCACCCCTCCACTTT. Protein: CASSLAQPRSSYNSPLHF.

This clonotype came up many times. The rearrangement uses TRBV7-9 and TRBJ1-4; D remains unclear. CDR3 length: 12 amino acids. Germline-derived CDR1 and CDR2 are SEHNR and FQNEAQ (reference sequence). The V end lost 1 base, the J end lost 14 bases, and 11 bases lay between the germline ends. CDR3 residues: CASSLEGSVLFF. For the CDR3, the DNA is TGTGCCAGCAGCTTAGAGGGCAGTGTTCTGTTTTTT. Looking up the rest from reference TRBV7-9 and TRBJ1-4 gives the full variable domain: DTGVSQNPRHKITKRGQNVTFRCDPISEHNRLYWYRQTLGQGPEFLTYFQNEAQLEKSRLLSDRFSAERPKGSFSTLEIQRTEQGDSAMYLCASSLEGSVLFFGSGTQLSVL.

This clonotype was seen at least ten times. V is TRBV7-3 and J is TRBJ2-1, with a possible D match to TRBD2 (6 bases). Germline assignment: CDR1 SGHTA and CDR2 FQGTGA. Trimming shortened V by 6 bases and J by 4 bases, and 19 bases separated the two germline ends. The CDR3 contains 16 residues. CDR3 residues: CASSPGLAPFYNEQFF. The CDR3 region has the DNA TGTGCCAGCAGTCCGGGACTTGCCCCCTTTTACAATGAGCAGTTCTTC.